The table lists the clone carrying this T cell receptor (beta chain) with a count of one. Its antigen is currently unknown. The sample is drawn from a study of cytotoxic CD8 clonotypes in ibrutinib-treated CLL. Study-wide background: Some 25 partial and 2 complete responses; at median about 70 months, approximately 15 remitted, about twelve progressed. General study results and limits: There were few public clonotypes, and on treatment they contracted or stayed stable.

Depths of 1 in 200,000 to 1 in 1 million T cells were the sequencing target. Measured with immunoSEQ multiplex PCR; TCRdb has only the in-frame clones, and not every one. This table has approximately 40,000 clones, roughly three quarters appearing once. The V gene lost 4 bases and the J gene lost 4 bases, with 14 bases spanning the gap. The CDR3 is 14 amino acids. The germline V gene has CDR1 SGHTS and CDR2 YDEGEE. The input for sequencing was PBMCs, taken at disease progression, from a patient treated with ibrutinib. This clonotype originated in a human donor with chronic lymphocytic leukemia. This rearrangement joins TRBV5-8 to TRBJ1-1, with D possibly being TRBD1 (5 bases). CDR3 sequence (DNA): TGTGCCAGCAGCCCCGGACGGAGGGGCACTGAAGCTTTCTTT. Residues: CASSPGRRGTEAFF.